This T cell receptor beta chain is drawn from a study of blood T cell repertoires in COVID-19. Study as a whole: Collection of acute and convalescent COVID-19 samples took place in the United States, Italy and Spain. Sources were T cells, B-cell-depleted T cells, or PBMCs; the material itself was cDNA or gDNA.

As originally analysed: Scientists estimated how many nucleated cells there were by amplifying reference gene primers. Method: immunoSEQ multiplex PCR; TCRdb's copy keeps in-frame clones and lacks some. The D gene and trimming were derived from the DNA, and the V and J assignments and clone size from that table. The repertoire includes 130,000 to 150,000 clones, roughly 88% of them detected once, and less than 2% sits in the top ten. Germline lookup yields CDR1 KGHSH and CDR2 LQKENI. Germline trimming cut 4 bases from V and 4 bases from J; bases unmatched to any gene: 3. The length of the CDR3 is 13 residues.

The chain has TRBV18 and TRBJ2-7; 8 bases map to TRBD1. The sequence derives from a man in his sixties or seventies with acute or convalescent COVID-19. The source material was peripheral blood. CDR3 bases: TGTGCCAGCTCACTCGGACAGGGATACGAGCAGTACTTC. Its protein is CASSLGQGYEQYF.